This T cell receptor beta chain was sequenced during a study of T cell changes during pregnancy in multiple sclerosis. Libraries were prepared by immunoSEQ multiplex PCR; TCRdb keeps only in-frame clonotypes and omits some of them. The data show 40,000 to 55,000 clones, more than 80% seen once. Germline CDR1 is SGHTA and CDR2 is FQGTGA. The CDR3 is 15 amino acids. V was trimmed by 5 bases and J by 7 bases, leaving 21 bases between them. The chain has TRBV7-3 and TRBJ2-7, with D tentatively TRBD2 (7 bases). The source was CD4+ T cells from peripheral blood mononuclear cells, collected before pregnancy. The sequence derives from a female donor with multiple sclerosis, enrolled in a pregnancy study. DNA of the CDR3: TGTGCCAGCAGCCCACAGGGAGGGAACTGGGGGGAGCAGTACTTC. Its protein is CASSPQGGNWGEQYF.